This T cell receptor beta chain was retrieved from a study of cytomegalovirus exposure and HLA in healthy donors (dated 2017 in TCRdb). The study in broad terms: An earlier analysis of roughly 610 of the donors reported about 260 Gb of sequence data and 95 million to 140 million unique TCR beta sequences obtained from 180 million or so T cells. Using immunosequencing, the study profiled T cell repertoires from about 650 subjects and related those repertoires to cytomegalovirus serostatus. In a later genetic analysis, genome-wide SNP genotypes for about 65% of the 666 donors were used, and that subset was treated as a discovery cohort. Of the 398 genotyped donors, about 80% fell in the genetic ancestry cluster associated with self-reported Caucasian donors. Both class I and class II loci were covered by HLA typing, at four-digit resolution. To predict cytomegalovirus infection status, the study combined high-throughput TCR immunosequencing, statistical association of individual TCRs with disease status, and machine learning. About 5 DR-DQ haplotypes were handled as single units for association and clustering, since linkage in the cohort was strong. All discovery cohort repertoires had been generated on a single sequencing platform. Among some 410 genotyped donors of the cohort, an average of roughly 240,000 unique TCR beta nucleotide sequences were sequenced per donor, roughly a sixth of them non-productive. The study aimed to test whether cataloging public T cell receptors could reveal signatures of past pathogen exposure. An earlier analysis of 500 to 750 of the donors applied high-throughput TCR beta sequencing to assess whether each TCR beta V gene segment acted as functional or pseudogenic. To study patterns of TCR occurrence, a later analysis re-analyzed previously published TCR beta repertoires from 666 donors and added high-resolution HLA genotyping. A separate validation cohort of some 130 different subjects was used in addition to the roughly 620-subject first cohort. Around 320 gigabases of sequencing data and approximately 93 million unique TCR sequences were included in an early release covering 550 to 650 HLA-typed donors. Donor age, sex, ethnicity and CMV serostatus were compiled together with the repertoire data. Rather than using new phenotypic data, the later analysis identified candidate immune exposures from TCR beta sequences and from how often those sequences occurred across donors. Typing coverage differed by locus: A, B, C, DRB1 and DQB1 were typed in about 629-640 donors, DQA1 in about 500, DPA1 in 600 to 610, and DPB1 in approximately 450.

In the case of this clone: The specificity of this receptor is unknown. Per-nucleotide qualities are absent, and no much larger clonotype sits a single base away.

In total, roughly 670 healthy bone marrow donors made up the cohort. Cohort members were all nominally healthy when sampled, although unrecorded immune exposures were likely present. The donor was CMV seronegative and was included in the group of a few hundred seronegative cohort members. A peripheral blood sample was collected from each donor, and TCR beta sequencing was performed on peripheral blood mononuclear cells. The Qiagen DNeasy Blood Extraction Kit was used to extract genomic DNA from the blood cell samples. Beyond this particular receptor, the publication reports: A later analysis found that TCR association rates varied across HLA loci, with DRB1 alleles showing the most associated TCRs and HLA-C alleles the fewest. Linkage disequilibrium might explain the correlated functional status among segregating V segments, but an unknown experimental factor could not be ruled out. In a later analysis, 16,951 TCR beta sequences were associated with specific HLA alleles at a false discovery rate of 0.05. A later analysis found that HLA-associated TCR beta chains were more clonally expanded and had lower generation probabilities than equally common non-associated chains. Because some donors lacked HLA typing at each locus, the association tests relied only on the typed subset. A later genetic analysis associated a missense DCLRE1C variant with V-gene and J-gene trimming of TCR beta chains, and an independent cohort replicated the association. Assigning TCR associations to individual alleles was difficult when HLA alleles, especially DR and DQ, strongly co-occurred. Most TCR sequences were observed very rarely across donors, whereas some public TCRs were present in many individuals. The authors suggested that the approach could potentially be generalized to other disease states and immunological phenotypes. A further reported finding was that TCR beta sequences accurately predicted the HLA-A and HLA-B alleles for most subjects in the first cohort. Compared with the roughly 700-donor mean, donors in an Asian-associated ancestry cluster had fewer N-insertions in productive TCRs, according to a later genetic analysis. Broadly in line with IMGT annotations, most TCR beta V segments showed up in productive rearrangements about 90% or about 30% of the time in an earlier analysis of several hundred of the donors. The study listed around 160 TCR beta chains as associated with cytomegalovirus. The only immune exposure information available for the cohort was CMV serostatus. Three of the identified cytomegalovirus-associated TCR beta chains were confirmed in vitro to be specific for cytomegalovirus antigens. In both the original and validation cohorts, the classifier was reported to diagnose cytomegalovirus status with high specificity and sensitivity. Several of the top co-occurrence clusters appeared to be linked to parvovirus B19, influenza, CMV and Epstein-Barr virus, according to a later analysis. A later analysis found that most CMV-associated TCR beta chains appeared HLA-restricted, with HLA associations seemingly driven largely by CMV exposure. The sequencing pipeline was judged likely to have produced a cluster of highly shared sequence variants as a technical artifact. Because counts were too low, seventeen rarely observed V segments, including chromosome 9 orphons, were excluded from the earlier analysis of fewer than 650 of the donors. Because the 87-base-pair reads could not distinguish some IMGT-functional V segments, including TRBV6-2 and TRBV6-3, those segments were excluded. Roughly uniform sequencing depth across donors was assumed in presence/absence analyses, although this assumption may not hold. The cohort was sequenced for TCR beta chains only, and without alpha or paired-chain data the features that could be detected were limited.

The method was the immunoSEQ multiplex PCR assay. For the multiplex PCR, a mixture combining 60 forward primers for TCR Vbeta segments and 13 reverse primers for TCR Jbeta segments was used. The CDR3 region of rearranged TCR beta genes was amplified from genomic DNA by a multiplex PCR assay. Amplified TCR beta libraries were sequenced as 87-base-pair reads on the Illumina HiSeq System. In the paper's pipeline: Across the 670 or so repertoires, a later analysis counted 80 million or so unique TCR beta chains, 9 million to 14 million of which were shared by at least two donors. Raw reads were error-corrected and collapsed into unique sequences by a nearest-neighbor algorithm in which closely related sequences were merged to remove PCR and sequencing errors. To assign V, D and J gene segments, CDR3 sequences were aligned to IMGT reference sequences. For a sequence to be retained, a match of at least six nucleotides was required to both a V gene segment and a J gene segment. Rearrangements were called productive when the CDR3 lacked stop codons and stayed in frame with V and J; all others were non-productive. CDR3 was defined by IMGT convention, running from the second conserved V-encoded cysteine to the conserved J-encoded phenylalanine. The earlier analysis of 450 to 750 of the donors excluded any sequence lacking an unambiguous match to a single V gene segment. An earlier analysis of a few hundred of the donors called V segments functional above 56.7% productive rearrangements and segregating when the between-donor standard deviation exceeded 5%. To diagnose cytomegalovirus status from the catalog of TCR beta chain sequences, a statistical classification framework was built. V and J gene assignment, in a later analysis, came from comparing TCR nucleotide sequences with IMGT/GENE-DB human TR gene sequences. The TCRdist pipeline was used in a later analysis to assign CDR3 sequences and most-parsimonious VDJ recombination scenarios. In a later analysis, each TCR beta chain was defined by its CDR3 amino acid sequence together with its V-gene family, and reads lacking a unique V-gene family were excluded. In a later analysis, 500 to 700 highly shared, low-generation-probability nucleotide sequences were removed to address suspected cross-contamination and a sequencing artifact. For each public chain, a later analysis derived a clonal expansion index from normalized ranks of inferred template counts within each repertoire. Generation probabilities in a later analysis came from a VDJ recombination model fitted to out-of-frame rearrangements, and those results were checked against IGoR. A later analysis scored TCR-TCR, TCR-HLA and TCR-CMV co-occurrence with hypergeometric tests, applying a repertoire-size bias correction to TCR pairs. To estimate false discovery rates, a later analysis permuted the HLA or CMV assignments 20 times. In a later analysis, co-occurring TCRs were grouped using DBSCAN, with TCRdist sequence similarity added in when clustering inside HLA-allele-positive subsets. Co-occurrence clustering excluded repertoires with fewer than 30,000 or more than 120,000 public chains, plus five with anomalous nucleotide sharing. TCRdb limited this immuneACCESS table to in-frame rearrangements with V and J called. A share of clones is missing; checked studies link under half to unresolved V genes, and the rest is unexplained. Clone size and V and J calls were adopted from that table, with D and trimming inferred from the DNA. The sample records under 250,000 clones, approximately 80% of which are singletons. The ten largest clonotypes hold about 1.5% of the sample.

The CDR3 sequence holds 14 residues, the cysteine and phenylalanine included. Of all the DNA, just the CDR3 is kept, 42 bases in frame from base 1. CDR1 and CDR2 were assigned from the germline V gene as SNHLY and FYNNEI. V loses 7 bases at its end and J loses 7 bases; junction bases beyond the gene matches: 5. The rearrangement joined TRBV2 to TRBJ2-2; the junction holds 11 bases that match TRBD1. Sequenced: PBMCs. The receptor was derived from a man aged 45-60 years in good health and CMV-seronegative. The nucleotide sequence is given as TGTGCCAGCACTCGGGACAGGGGGGACGGGGAGCTGTTTTTT. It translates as CASTRDRGDGELFF. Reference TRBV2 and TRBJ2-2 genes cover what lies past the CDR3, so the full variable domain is EPEVTQTPSHQVTQMGQEVILRCVPISNHLYFYWYRQILGQKVEFLVSFYNNEISEKSEIFDDQFSVERPDGSNFTLKIRSTKLEDSAMYFCASTRDRGDGELFFGEGSRLTVL.